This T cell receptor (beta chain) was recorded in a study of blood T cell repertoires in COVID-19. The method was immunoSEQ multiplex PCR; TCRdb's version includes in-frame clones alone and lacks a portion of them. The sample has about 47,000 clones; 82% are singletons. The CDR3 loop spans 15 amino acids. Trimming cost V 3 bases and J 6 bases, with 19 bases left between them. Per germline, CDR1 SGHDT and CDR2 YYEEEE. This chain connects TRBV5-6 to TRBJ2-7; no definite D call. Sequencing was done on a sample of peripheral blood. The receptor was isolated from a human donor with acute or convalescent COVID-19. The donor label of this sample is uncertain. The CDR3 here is CASSSALLPRGEQYF. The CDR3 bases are TGTGCCAGCAGCTCCGCCCTACTACCTCGAGGCGAGCAGTACTTC.